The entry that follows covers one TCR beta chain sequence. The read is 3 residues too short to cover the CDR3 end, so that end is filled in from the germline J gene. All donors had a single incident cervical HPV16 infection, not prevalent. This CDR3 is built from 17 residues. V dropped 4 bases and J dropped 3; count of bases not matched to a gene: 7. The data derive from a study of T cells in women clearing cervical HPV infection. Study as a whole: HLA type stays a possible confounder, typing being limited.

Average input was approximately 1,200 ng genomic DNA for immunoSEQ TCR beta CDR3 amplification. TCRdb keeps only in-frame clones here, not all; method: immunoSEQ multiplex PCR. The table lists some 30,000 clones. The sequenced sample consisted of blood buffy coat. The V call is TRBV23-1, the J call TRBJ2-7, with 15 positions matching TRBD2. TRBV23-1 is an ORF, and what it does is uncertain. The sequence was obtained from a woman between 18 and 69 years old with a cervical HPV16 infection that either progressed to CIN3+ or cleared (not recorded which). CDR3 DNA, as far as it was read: TGCGCCAGCAGTCGGGGACTAGCGGGGGGAATTTTCTACGAG. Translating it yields CASSRGLAGGIFYE. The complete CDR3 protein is CASSRGLAGGIFYEQYF.